Listed below are T cell receptor beta chains from one sample, sequenced in a study of blood T cell repertoires in COVID-19. The protocol was immunoSEQ multiplex PCR, while the TCRdb copy is restricted to in-frame clones and leaves out a portion. Among about 200,000 clones listed, about 85% were seen once. Sequenced material: peripheral blood. Receptor source: an elderly woman with acute or convalescent COVID-19. Each CDR3 is given with its conserved first and last residue. The order of the fields is CDR3 protein, CDR3 DNA, V gene, clone size, D gene, J gene. A D gene is named only where the DNA matches it firmly. A row's size may be missing; if present it is once, few, many or a size class.

CASSSPGQNYEQYF,TGTGCCAGCAGTTCCCCGGGACAAAACTACGAGCAGTACTTC,TRBV28,.,.,TRBJ2-7
CASSAIRNSPLHF,TGTGCCAGCAGCGCGATCCGGAATTCACCCCTCCACTTT,TRBV2,.,.,TRBJ1-6
CASSPNALKAPGETQYF,TGTGCCAGCAGCCCGAACGCCCTCAAAGCACCAGGGGAGACCCAGTACTTC,TRBV7-3,.,.,TRBJ2-5
CASSQDSRRNTGELFF,TGTGCCAGCAGCCAAGATTCCAGAAGAAACACCGGGGAGCTGTTTTTT,TRBV3-1/TRBV3-2,.,.,TRBJ2-2
CASTLDRFNQPQHF,TGTGCCAGTACCCTCGACAGGTTCAATCAGCCCCAGCATTTT,TRBV19,.,.,TRBJ1-5
CASIAGGRTEAFF,TGTGCCAGCATCGCAGGGGGCCGTACTGAAGCTTTCTTT,TRBV25-1,.,TRBD1,TRBJ1-1
CASSAQSFYGYTF,TGTGCCAGCAGCGCACAGAGCTTCTATGGCTACACCTTC,TRBV28,.,.,TRBJ1-2
CASSINYPSEYTDTQYF,TGTGCCAGTAGTATAAACTACCCTAGCGAGTACACAGATACGCAGTATTTT,TRBV19,.,.,TRBJ2-3
CASSLDGGKAF,TGTGCCAGCAGCTTGGATGGCGGGAAAGCCTTC,TRBV5-5,.,.,TRBJ1-2
CASSSLPGTGQETQYF,TGCGCCAGCAGCTCCTTACCCGGGACAGGGCAAGAGACCCAGTACTTC,TRBV5-1,.,TRBD1,TRBJ2-5
CASSLADLQREGGDTQYF,TGTGCCAGCAGCTTGGCCGACCTACAGCGGGAGGGGGGAGATACGCAGTATTTT,TRBV5-6,.,TRBD2,TRBJ2-3
CASSTGQSYEQYF,TGTGCCAGCAGTACCGGACAGTCGTACGAGCAGTACTTC,TRBV6-5,.,.,TRBJ2-7
CASSLGPVAEIYEQYF,TGTGCCAGCAGCTTAGGACCAGTAGCGGAAATCTACGAGCAGTACTTC,TRBV11-3,.,.,TRBJ2-7
CATSDFTDGNYGYTF,TGTGCCACCAGTGATTTCACAGATGGAAACTATGGCTACACCTTC,TRBV24-1,.,.,TRBJ1-2
CASSLERGTGVYNEQFF,TGTGCTAGCAGCTTAGAAAGGGGGACAGGGGTCTACAATGAGCAGTTCTTC,TRBV7-7,.,TRBD1,TRBJ2-1
CAISESAQGTNYGYTF,TGTGCCATCAGTGAGTCGGCTCAGGGGACTAACTATGGCTACACCTTC,TRBV10-3,.,.,TRBJ1-2
CASSSTGTGYGYTF,TGTGCCAGCAGTTCCACCGGGACAGGCTATGGCTACACCTTC,TRBV28,.,TRBD1,TRBJ1-2
CASNAGAVNYGYTF,TGTGCCAGCAACGCTGGGGCAGTCAACTATGGCTACACCTTC,TRBV28,.,.,TRBJ1-2
CASSRREGEQFF,TGTGCCAGCAGCAGGCGGGAGGGAGAGCAGTTCTTC,TRBV7-3,once,TRBD2,TRBJ2-1
CASKKLTDTQYF,TGTGCCAGCAAGAAGCTCACAGATACGCAGTATTTT,TRBV28,.,.,TRBJ2-3
CASSAQGGEKLFF,TGCGCCAGCAGTGCACAGGGTGGCGAAAAACTGTTTTTT,TRBV10-2,.,.,TRBJ1-4
CASSLVGGPSSGANVLTF,TGTGCCAGCAGTTTAGTGGGAGGGCCCAGCTCTGGGGCCAACGTCCTGACTTTC,TRBV28,.,TRBD2,TRBJ2-6
CASSWPLREHGMFEQFF,TGTGCCAGCAGCTGGCCTCTCCGGGAGCACGGTATGTTTGAGCAGTTCTTC,TRBV5-5,.,.,TRBJ2-1
CASSPTDKENIQYF,TGTGCCAGCTCCCCGACAGACAAGGAAAACATTCAGTACTTC,TRBV18,few,.,TRBJ2-4
CASTLRQQVNTEAFF,TGTGCCAGCACCCTAAGACAGCAGGTTAACACTGAAGCTTTCTTT,TRBV6-5,.,.,TRBJ1-1
CASSAEGGTEAFF,TGTGCCAGCAGCGCCGAGGGTGGGACTGAAGCTTTCTTT,TRBV7-9,.,.,TRBJ1-1
CASSSRDRGRNQPQHF,TGTGCCAGCAGTTCGCGGGACAGGGGTCGCAATCAGCCCCAGCATTTT,TRBV6-2/TRBV6-3,.,TRBD1,TRBJ1-5
CASSIGKLAGAGDTQYF,TGTGCCAGTAGTATTGGTAAACTAGCGGGAGCAGGGGATACGCAGTATTTT,TRBV19,once,TRBD2,TRBJ2-3
CASSGTVSSYEQYF,TGCGCCAGCAGTGGGACAGTGAGCTCCTACGAGCAGTACTTC,TRBV5-1,.,TRBD1,TRBJ2-7
CASSYGGEDTQYF,TGTGCCAGCAGTTACGGGGGGGAAGATACGCAGTATTTT,TRBV6-5,.,TRBD2,TRBJ2-3
CASSGGASNTGELFF,TGTGCCAGCAGCGGAGGTGCTTCGAACACCGGGGAGCTGTTTTTT,TRBV7-9,.,.,TRBJ2-2
CASSLTGTGYYGYTF,TGCGCCAGCAGCTTAACCGGGACAGGGTACTATGGCTACACCTTC,TRBV5-1,.,TRBD1,TRBJ1-2
CASSAPVNTGELFF,TGTGCCAGCAGTGCTCCAGTGAACACCGGGGAGCTGTTTTTT,TRBV28,once,.,TRBJ2-2
CASSPQGGYGYTF,TGTGCCAGCAGCCCCCAGGGTGGCTATGGCTACACCTTC,TRBV7-8,.,.,TRBJ1-2
CASSRGQNTEAFF,TGTGCCAGCAGCCGTGGACAGAACACTGAAGCTTTCTTT,TRBV7-6,.,.,TRBJ1-1
CASRTPTSGMNEQFF,TGTGCCAGCAGAACCCCCACTAGCGGGATGAATGAGCAGTTCTTC,TRBV6-5,.,TRBD2,TRBJ2-1
CSVGGHSNTEAFF,TGCAGCGTTGGGGGACACTCGAACACTGAAGCTTTCTTT,TRBV29-1,.,.,TRBJ1-1
CASSLVMAEQYF,TGTGCCAGCAGCTTGGTTATGGCCGAGCAGTACTTC,TRBV5-6,.,.,TRBJ2-7
CASPGQGNTGELFF,TGTGCCTCTCCGGGACAGGGCAACACCGGGGAGCTGTTTTTT,TRBV30,.,TRBD1,TRBJ2-2
CASSLDLSGSSYNEQFF,TGTGCCAGCAGCTTAGACCTTAGCGGGAGCTCCTACAATGAGCAGTTCTTC,TRBV7-2,.,TRBD2,TRBJ2-1
CASSYRGGQPQHF,TGTGCCAGCAGTTACAGGGGTGGACAGCCCCAGCATTTT,TRBV6-2/TRBV6-3,.,.,TRBJ1-5
CASRPTGEETQYF,TGTGCCAGCAGACCGACAGGAGAGGAGACCCAGTACTTC,TRBV11-2,.,.,TRBJ2-5